The clone carrying this T cell receptor beta chain has ten or more counts. The antigen is undetermined. The CDR3 goes on 3 residues after the read ends, and that part is filled in from the germline J gene. Both groups were predominantly of Caucasian heritage. Blood samples were heparinized, about 4.5 to 9 ml per donor. From germline, CDR1 is LNHDA and CDR2 SQIVND (reference sequence). CDR3 length: 14 residues. The data were taken from a study of T cell clonality in common variable immunodeficiency. TCRdb's copy holds only in-frame clones and misses some; the assay was immunoSEQ multiplex PCR. Observed in the sample are about 42,000 clones, none of them singletons. Findings of the study overall: Shared TCRbeta clones were fewer between CVID subjects than controls. In common variable immunodeficiency, TCR beta chains reportedly carried fewer deletions and N-nucleotide insertions.

This sequence was found in a person aged 18-70 years in good health. The genes are TRBV19 and TRBJ1-2; perhaps TRBD1 as D (5 bases). The material sequenced was peripheral blood mononuclear cells. CDR3 sequence: CASSPRQGTVGYTF. The covered CDR3 bases are TGTGCCAGTAGTCCAAGGCAGGGAACCGTGGGC. Full variable domain (missing parts from reference TRBV19 and TRBJ1-2): DGGITQSPKYLFRKEGQNVTLSCEQNLNHDAMYWYRQDPGQGLRLIYYSQIVNDFQKGDIAEGYSVSREKKESFPLTVTSAQKNPTAFYLCASSPRQGTVGYTFGSGTRLTVV.